What follows is one T cell receptor (beta chain) and its context. Its antigen is currently not known. Base quality data are lacking; no much larger clone is found one base away. V and J are truncated by 6 bases and 2 bases respectively, leaving an intervening sequence of 16 bases. The CDR3 has 15 amino acids, counting the end cysteine and phenylalanine. Of all the DNA, just the CDR3 is kept, 45 bases in frame from base 1. Per the germline V gene, MNHEY is the CDR1 and SVGAGI is the CDR2. The data were obtained in a study of blood T cell repertoires in COVID-19 (dated by TCRdb to 2018 to 2020). In terms of the full investigation: The collaborator samples originated in the United States, Italy and Spain and spanned the acute and convalescent phases of COVID-19. The prospective study material was composed of cDNA or gDNA derived from T cells, B-cell-depleted T cells, or PBMCs. The dataset comprised deeply sampled blood TCRbeta repertoires from subjects exposed to, actively infected with, or recovered from COVID-19. A freely available public database, intended as a resource for researchers studying the immune response to SARS-CoV-2, is where the repertoires were released. Samples came from the ongoing ImmuneRACE study (first 160 participants) plus 1,254 subjects from 6 global collaborators. A de-identified subject ID, COVID-19 status, age in years and sex were almost always included in the sample metadata. Where available, HLA class I and class II types were obtained from metadata supplied by the sample provider rather than from assay-based typing.

The paper's findings and limits, for the study overall: How much clinical and demographic metadata was included differed by source and by participant, and the metadata was provided uncurated.

TCRbeta CDR3 regions were amplified from genomic DNA using the immunoSEQ Assay, a bias-controlled multiplex PCR. The authors' analysis ran thus. Nucleated cell counts per sample were estimated from amplification of reference gene primers within the assay. To quantify the absolute abundance of each unique TCRbeta CDR3 rearrangement, sequence reads were collapsed and filtered. For each sample, productive Simpson clonality was calculated as the square root of Simpson's diversity index over productive rearrangements. The clones in this table, taken by TCRdb from immuneACCESS, are in-frame only. Not every clone is retained; where verified, under half of the shortfall comes from an unresolved V gene, and the cause of the rest is unknown. V and J calls and clone size are those listed in that table; D and trimming were worked out from the DNA. For this sample the table gives about 350,000 clones, of which more than 75% were detected only once. The ten biggest clones cover under 3% of the sample.

Participants in the prospective study were aged about 18 to 95 years, lived in about two dozen United States geographic areas, and enrolled through a virtual design. In the prospective study, participants were assigned to cohorts based on the clinical history participants reported in a screening survey and a study questionnaire. ImmuneRACE Cohort 3 recovered participants were defined by two consecutive negative NP/OP PCR tests, healthcare professional clearance, or symptom resolution. Mobile phlebotomists in the prospective study collected whole blood, serum and a nasopharyngeal or oropharyngeal swab from every participant. Additional blood draws and questionnaires over an approximately two-month period could optionally be provided by prospective study participants. Blood samples from the prospective study were shipped frozen or at room temperature prior to DNA extraction.

The chain joins TRBV6-5 to TRBJ2-5; TRBD2 is a possible D gene, resting on 5 matching bases. The sequence was collected from a woman in her twenties or thirties who had recovered from COVID-19. Sample: PBMCs or T cells enriched from blood (not recorded which). The CDR3 reads as follows: CASSSDFHQQETQYF. The nucleotides are TGTGCCAGCAGCTCGGACTTTCACCAGCAAGAGACCCAGTACTTC.